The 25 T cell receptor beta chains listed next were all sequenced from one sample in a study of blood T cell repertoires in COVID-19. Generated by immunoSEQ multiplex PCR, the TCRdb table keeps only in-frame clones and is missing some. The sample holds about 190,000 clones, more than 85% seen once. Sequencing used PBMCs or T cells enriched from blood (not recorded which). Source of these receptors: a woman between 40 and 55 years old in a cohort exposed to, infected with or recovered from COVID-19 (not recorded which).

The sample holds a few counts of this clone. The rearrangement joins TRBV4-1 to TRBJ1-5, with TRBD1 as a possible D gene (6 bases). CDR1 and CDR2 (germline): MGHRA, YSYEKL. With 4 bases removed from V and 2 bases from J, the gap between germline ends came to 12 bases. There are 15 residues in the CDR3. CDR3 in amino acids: CASSPQWTGNQPQHF. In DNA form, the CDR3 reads TGCGCCAGCAGCCCGCAGTGGACAGGCAATCAGCCCCAGCATTTT.

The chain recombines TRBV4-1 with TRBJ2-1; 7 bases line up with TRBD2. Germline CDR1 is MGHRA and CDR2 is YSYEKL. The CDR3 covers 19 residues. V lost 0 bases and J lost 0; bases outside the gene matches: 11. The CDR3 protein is CASSQDRTSDWSSYNEQFF. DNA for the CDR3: TGCGCCAGCAGCCAAGATCGTACTAGCGACTGGAGCTCCTACAATGAGCAGTTCTTC.

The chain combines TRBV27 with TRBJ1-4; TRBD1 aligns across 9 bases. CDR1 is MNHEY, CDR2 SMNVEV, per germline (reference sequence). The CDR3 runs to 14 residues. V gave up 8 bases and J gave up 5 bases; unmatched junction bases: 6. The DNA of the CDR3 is TGTGCCAGCGGAGCCGGGACAGGGAATGAAAAACTGTTTTTT. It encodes CASGAGTGNEKLFF.

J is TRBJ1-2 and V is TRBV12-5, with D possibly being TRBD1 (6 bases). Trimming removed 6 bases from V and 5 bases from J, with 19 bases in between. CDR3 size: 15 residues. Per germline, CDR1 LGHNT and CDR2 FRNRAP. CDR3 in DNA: TGTGCTAGTGGCCTCGGGGGGGCGCAGAAATATGGCTACACCTTC. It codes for CASGLGGAQKYGYTF.

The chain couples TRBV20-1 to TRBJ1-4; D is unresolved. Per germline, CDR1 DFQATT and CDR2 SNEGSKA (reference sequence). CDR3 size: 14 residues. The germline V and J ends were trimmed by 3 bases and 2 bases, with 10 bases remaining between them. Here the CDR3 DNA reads TGCAGTGCTAGTACTACTGAGACTAATGAAAAACTGTTTTTT. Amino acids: CSASTTETNEKLFF.

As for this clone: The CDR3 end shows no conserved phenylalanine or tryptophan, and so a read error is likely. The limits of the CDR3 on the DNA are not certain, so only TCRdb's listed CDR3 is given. CDR3 region: CASSQPGGDAPAY. The chain joins TRBV7-8 to TRBJ1-1. The CDR3 sequence runs 13 residues, both termini included. The V gene's germline CDR1 is SGHVS and CDR2 FQNEAQ.

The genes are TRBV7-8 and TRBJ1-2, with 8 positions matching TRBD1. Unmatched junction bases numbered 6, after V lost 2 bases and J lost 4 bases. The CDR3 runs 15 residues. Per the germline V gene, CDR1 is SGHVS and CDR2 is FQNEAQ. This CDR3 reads CASSLRRTGPYGYTF. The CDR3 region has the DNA TGTGCCAGCAGCTTACGTAGGACAGGGCCCTATGGCTACACCTTC.

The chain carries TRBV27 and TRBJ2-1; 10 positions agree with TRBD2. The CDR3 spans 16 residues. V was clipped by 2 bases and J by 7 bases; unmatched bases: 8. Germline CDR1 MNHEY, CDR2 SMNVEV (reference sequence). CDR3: CASSLDPSGRRNEQFF. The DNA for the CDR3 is TGTGCCAGCAGTTTAGATCCTAGCGGGAGAAGAAATGAGCAGTTCTTC.

The DNA of the CDR3 is TGTGCCAGCGGAACTACCGACCCACAGGGCGCGGACGATTCACCCCTCCACTTT. It is translated as CASGTTDPQGADDSPLHF. The chain joins TRBV7-9 to TRBJ1-6; possibly TRBD1 for D (6 bases). The CDR3 consists of 18 residues. Germline CDR1 SEHNR, CDR2 FQNEAQ (reference sequence). V lost 8 bases, J lost 8 bases, and 28 bases lay in between.

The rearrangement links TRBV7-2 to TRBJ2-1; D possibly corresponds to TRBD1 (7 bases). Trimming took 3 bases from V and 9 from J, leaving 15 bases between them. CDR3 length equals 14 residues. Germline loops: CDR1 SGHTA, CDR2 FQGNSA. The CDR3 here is CASSFLEGAGEQFF. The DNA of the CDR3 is TGTGCCAGCAGCTTCCTGGAGGGGGCGGGTGAGCAGTTCTTC.

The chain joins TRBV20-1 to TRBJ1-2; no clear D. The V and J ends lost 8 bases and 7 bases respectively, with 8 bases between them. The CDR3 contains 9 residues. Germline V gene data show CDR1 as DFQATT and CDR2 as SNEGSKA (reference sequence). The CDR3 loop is CSSKAGYTF. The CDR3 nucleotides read TGCAGTAGCAAAGCTGGCTACACCTTC.

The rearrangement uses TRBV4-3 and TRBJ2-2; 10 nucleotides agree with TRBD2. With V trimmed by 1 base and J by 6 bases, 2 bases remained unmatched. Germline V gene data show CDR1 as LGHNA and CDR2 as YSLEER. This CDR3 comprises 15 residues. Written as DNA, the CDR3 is TGCGCCAGCAGCCAAGCTCTAGCGGGAGCCGGGGAGCTGTTTTTT. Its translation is CASSQALAGAGELFF.

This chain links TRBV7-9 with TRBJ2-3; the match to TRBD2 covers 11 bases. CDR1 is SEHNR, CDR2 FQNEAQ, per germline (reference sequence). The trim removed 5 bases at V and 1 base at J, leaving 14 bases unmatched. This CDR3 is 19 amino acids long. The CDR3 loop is CASSPLSSGGAWGTDTQYF. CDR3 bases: TGTGCCAGCAGCCCCCTCAGTAGCGGGGGGGCCTGGGGCACAGATACGCAGTATTTT.

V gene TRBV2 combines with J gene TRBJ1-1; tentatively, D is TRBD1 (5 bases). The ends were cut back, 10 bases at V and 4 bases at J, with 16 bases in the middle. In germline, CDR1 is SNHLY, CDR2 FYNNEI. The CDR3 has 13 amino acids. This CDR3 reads CAKKDTDGTEAFF. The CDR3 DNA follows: TGTGCCAAAAAGGACACGGACGGCACTGAAGCTTTCTTT. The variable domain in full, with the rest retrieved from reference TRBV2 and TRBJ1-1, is EPEVTQTPSHQVTQMGQEVILRCVPISNHLYFYWYRQILGQKVEFLVSFYNNEISEKSEIFDDQFSVERPDGSNFTLKIRSTKLEDSAMYFCAKKDTDGTEAFFGQGTRLTVV.

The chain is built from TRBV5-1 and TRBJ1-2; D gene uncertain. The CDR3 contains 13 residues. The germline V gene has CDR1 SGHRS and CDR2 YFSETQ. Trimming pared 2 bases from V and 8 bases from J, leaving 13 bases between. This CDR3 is CASSLVEGWGYTF. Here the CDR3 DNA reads TGCGCCAGCAGCTTAGTCGAGGGCTGGGGCTACACCTTC.

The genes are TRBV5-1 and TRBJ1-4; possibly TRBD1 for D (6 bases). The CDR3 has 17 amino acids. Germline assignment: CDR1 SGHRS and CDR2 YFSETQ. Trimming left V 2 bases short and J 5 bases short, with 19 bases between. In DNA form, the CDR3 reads TGCGCCAGCAGCTTATCCCAATTGACAGGCCTAAATGAAAAACTGTTTTTT. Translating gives CASSLSQLTGLNEKLFF.

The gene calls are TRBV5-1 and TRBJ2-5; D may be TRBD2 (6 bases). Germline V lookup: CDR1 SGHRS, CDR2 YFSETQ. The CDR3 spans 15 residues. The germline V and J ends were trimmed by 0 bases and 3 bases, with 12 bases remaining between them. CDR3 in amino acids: CASSLDRGGKETQYF. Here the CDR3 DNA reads TGCGCCAGCAGCTTGGATCGTGGGGGGAAAGAGACCCAGTACTTC.

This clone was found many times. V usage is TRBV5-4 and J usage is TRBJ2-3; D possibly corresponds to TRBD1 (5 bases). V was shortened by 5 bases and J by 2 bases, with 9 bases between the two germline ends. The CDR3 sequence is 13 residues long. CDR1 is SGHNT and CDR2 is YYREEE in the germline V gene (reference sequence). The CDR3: CASRTENTDTQYF. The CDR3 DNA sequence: TGTGCCAGCAGGACAGAGAACACAGATACGCAGTATTTT.

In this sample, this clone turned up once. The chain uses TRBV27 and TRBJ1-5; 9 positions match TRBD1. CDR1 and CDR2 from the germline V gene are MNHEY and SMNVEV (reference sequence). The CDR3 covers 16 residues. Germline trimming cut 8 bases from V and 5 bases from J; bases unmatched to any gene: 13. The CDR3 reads CASGSGTGSGYQPQHF. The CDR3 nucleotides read TGTGCCAGCGGTTCCGGGACAGGGAGCGGGTATCAGCCCCAGCATTTT.

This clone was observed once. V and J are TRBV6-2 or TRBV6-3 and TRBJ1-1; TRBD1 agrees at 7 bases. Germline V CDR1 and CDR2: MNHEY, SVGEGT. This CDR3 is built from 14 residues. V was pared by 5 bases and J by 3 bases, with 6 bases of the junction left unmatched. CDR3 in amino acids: CASSPTGFDTEAFF. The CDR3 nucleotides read TGTGCCAGCAGTCCGACAGGGTTTGACACTGAAGCTTTCTTT.

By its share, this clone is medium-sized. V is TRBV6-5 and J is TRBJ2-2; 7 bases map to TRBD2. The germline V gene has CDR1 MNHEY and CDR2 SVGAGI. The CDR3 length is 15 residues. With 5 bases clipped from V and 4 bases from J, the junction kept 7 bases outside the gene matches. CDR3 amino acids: CASSTAGVGTGELFF. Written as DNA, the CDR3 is TGTGCCAGCAGTACGGCGGGAGTGGGCACCGGGGAGCTGTTTTTT.

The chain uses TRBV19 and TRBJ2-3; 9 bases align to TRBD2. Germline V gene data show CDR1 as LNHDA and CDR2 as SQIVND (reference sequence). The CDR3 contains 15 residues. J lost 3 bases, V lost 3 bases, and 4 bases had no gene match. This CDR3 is CASSMVAGATDTQYF. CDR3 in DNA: TGTGCCAGTAGTATGGTAGCGGGAGCTACAGATACGCAGTATTTT.

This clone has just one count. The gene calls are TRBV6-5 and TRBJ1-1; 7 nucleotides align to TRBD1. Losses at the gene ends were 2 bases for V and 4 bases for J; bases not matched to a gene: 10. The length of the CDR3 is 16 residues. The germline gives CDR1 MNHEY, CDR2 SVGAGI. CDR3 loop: CASSYTRQGWSTEAFF. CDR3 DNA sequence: TGTGCCAGCAGTTACACACGACAGGGTTGGAGCACTGAAGCTTTCTTT.

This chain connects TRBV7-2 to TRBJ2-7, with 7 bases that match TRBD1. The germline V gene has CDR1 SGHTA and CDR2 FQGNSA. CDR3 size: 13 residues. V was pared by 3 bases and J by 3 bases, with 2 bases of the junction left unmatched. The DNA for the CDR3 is TGTGCCAGCAGCTTGACAGGGTACTACGAGCAGTACTTC. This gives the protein CASSLTGYYEQYF.

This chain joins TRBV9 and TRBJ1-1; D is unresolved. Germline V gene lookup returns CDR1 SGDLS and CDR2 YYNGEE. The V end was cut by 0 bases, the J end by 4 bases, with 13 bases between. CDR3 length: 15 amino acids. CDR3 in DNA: TGTGCCAGCAGCGTAGAGGGAGGGCGGGGCACTGAAGCTTTCTTT. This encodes CASSVEGGRGTEAFF.